The entry below describes one TCR beta chain. The sample is drawn from a study of identical twins. From germline, CDR1 is MNHNS and CDR2 SASEGT. The CDR3 covers 14 residues. The V gene lost 8 bases and the J gene lost 2 bases, with 14 bases spanning the gap. From the 5' RACE reads, TCRdb called clonotypes with MiXCR, one entry per CDR3 protein. This sample has 230,000 or so distinct CDR3 sequences, with approximately 8.6% found just once. The same specimen was also included in a second study, on yellow fever vaccine responses in identical twins.

Sequenced: CD8+ T cells sorted from blood. The chain has TRBV6-1 and TRBJ2-3, with D unresolved. The clonotype originates from a woman between 18 and 29 years old in good health. The CDR3 sequence: CASVPWVSTDTQYF. CDR3 DNA: TGTGCCAGCGTACCCTGGGTGTCCACAGATACGCAGTATTTT.